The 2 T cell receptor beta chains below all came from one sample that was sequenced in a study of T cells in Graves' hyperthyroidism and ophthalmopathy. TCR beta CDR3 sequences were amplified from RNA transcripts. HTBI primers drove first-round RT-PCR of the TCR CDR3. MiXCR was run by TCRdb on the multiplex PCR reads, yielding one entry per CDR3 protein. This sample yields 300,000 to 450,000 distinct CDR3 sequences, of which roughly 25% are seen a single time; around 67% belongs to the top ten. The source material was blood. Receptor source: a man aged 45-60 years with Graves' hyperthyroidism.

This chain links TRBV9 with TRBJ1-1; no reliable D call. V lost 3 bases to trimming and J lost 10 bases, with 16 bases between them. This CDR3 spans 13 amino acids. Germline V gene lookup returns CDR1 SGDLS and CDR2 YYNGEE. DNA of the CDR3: TGTGCCAGCAGCGAGACACCGTCCACGGGAGCTTTCTTT. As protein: CASSETPSTGAFF.

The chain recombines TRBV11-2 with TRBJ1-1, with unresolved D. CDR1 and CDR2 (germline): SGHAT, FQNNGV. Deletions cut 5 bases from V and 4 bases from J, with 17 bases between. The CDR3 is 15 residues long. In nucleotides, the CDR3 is TGTGCCAGCAGCGCCCCCCCCGGCCTTGGCACTGAAGCTTTCTTT. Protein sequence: CASSAPPGLGTEAFF. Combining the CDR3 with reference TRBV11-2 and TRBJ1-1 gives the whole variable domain EAGVAQSPRYKIIEKRQSVAFWCNPISGHATLYWYQQILGQGPKLLIQFQNNGVVDDSQLPKDRFSAERLKGVDSTLKIQPAKLEDSAVYLCASSAPPGLGTEAFFGQGTRLTVV.